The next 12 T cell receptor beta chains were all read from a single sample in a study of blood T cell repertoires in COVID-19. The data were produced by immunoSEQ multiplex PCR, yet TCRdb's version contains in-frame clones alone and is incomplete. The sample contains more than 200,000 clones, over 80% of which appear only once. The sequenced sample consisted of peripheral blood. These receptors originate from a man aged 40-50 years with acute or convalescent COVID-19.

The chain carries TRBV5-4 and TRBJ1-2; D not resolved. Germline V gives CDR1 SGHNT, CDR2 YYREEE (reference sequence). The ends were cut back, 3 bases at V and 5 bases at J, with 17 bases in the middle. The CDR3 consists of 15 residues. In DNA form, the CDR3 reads TGTGCCAGCAGCTCAGCACCGGGGAGCCGTTATGGCTACACCTTC. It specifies CASSSAPGSRYGYTF.

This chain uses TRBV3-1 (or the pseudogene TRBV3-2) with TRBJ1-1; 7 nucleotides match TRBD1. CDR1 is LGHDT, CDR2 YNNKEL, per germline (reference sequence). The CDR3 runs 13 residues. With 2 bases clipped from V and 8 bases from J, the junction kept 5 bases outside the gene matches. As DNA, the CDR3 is TGTGCCAGCAGCCAAAGGGGGCTCAGCGAAGCTTTCTTT. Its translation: CASSQRGLSEAFF.

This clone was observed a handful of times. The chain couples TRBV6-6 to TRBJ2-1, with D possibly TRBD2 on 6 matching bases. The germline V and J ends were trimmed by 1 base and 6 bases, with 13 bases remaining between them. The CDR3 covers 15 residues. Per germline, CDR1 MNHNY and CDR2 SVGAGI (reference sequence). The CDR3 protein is CASSYWDSEGNEQFF. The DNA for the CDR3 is TGTGCCAGCAGTTACTGGGACTCGGAGGGCAATGAGCAGTTCTTC.

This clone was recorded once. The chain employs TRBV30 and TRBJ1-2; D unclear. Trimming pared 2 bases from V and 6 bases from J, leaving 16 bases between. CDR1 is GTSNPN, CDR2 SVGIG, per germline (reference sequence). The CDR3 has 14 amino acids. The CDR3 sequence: CAWSPGIQANGYTF. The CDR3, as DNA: TGTGCCTGGAGTCCCGGAATCCAGGCGAATGGCTACACCTTC.

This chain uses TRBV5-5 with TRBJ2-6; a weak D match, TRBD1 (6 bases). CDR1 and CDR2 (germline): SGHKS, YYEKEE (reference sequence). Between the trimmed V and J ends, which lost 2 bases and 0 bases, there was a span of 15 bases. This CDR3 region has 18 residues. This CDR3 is CASSFSGEKVSGANVLTF. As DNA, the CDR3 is TGTGCCAGCAGCTTCTCAGGGGAAAAGGTCTCTGGGGCCAACGTCCTGACTTTC.

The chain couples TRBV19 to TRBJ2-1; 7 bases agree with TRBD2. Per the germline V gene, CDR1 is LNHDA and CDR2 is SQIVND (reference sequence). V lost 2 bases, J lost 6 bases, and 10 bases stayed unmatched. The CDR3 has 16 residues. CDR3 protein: CASSISAGVGSNEQFF. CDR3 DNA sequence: TGTGCCAGTAGTATATCGGCGGGAGTGGGGAGCAATGAGCAGTTCTTC.

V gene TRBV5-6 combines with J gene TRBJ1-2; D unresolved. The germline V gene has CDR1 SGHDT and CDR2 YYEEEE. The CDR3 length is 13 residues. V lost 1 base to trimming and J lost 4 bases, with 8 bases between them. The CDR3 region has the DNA TGTGCCAGCAGCTTGCCCGCCGGCTATGGCTACACCTTC. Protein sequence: CASSLPAGYGYTF.

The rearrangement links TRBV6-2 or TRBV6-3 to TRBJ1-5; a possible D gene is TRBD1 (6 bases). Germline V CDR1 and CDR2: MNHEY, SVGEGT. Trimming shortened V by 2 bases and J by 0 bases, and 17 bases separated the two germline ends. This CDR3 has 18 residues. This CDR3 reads CASSYGRGSTYSNQPQHF. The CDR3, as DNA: TGTGCCAGCAGTTACGGCAGGGGCAGCACCTATAGCAATCAGCCCCAGCATTTT.

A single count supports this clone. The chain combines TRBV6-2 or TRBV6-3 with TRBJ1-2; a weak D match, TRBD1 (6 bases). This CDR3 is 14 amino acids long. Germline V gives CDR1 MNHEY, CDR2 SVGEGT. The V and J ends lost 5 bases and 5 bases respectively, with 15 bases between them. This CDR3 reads CASSVTGELYGYTF. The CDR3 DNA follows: TGTGCCAGCAGTGTGACAGGCGAGCTATATGGCTACACCTTC.

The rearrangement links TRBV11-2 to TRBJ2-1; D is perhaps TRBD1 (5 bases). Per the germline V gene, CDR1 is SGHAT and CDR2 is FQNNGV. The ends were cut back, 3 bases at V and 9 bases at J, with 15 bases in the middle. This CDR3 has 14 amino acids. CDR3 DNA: TGTGCCAGCAGCTTGGGGCGGTCTGCCGGTGAGCAGTTCTTC. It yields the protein CASSLGRSAGEQFF.

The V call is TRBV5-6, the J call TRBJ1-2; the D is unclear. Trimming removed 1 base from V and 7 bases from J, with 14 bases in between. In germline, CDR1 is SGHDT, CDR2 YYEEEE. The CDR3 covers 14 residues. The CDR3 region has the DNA TGTGCCAGCAGCTTGCGAACAGCAAACCTTGGCTACACCTTC. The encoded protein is CASSLRTANLGYTF.

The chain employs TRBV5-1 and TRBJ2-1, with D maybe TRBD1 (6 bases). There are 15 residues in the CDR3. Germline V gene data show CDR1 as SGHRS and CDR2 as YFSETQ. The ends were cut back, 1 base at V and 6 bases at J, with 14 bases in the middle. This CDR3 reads CASSLWDIGANEQFF. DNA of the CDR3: TGCGCCAGCAGCTTGTGGGACATAGGGGCCAATGAGCAGTTCTTC.